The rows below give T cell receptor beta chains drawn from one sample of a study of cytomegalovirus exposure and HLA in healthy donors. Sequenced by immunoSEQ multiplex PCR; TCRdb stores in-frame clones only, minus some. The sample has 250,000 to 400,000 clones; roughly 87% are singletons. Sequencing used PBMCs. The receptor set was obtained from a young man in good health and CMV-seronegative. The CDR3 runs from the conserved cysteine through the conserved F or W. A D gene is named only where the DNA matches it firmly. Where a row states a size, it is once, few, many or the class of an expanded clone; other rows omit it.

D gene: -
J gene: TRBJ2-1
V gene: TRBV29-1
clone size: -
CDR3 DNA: TGCAGCGGGACCCGGGACATGGGGAATGAGCAGTTCTTC
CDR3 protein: CSGTRDMGNEQFF

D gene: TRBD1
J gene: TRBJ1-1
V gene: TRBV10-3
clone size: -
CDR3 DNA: TGTGCCATCAGTGACCAGGGGGACACTGAAGCTTTCTTT
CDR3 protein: CAISDQGDTEAFF

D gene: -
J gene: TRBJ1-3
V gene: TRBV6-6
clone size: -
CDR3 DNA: TGTGCCAGCAGATCCACAGGAGCCGGCTCTGGAAACACCATATATTTT
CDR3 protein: CASRSTGAGSGNTIYF

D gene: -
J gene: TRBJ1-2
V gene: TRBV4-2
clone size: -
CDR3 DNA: TGTGCCAGCAGCCAAGGAATAAGGGATACAGGTGGCTACACCTTC
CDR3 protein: CASSQGIRDTGGYTF

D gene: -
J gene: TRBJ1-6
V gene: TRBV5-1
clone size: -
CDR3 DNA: TGCGCCAGCTCCGACCGCAGGGGATCCTATAATTCACCCCTCCACTTT
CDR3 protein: CASSDRRGSYNSPLHF

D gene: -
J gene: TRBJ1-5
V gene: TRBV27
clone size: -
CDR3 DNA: TGTGCCAGCAGTTTTGGCAGGCTACAGCCCCAGCATTTT
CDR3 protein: CASSFGRLQPQHF

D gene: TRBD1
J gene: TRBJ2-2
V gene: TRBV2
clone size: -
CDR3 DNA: TGTGCCAGCAGGGAACAGGGGCCGGGCACCGGGGAGCTGTTTTTT
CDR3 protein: CASREQGPGTGELFF

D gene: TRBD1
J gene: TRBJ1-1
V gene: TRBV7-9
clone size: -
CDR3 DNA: TGTGCCAGCAGCTCTACCCGGACAGGGAACACTGAAGCTTTCTTT
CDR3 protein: CASSSTRTGNTEAFF

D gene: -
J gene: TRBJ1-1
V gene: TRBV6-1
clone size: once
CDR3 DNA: TGTGCCAGCAGTTATTCAGGGGCTTCGGCTGAAGCTTTCTTT
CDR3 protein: CASSYSGASAEAFF

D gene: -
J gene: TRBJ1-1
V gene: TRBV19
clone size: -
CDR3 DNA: TGTGCCAGTACCATGGGGGCAGTCACTGAAGCTTTCTTT
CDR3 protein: CASTMGAVTEAFF

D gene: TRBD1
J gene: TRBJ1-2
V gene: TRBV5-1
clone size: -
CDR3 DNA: TGCGCCAGCAGCACCACAGGGGGCGCGAACTATGGCTACACCTTC
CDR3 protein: CASSTTGGANYGYTF

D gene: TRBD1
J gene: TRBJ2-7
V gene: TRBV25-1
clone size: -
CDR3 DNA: TGTGCCAGCAGCCCAATTGGTAGGGGGCCCGAGCAGTACTTC
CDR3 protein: CASSPIGRGPEQYF

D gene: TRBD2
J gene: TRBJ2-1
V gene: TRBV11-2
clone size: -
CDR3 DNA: TGTGCCAGCAGCTTGCTGGTAGCGGGCAATGAGCAGTTCTTC
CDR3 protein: CASSLLVAGNEQFF

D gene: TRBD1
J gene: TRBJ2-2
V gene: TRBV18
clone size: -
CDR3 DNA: TGTGCCAGCTCACCAGGGACGACAGGGACCGGGGAGCTGTTTTTT
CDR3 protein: CASSPGTTGTGELFF

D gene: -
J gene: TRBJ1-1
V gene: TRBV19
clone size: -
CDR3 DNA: TGTGCCAGTAGTATAGCCCCAGAGAACACTGAAGCTTTCTTT
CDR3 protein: CASSIAPENTEAFF

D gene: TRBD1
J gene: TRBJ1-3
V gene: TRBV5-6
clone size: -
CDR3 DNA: TGTGCCAGCAGAGAACAGGGGGCTGGAAACACCATATATTTT
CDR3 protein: CASREQGAGNTIYF

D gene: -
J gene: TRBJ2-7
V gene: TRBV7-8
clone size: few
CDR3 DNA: TGTGCCAGCAGCTTAGTCAGGGCCAACGAGCAGTACTTC
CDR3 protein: CASSLVRANEQYF

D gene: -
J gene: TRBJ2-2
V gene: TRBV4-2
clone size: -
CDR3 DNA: TGTGCCAGCAGCGCCCTAGGGGCATCGAACACCGGGGAGCTGTTTTTT
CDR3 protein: CASSALGASNTGELFF

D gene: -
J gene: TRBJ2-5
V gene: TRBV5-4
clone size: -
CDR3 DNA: TGTGCCAGCAGCTTGCCAGGTCAAGAGACCCAGTACTTC
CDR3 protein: CASSLPGQETQYF

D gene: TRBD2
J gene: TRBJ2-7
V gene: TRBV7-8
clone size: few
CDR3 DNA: TGTGCCAGCAGCCCAGGGACTAGCGGTTACGAGCAGTACTTC
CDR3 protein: CASSPGTSGYEQYF

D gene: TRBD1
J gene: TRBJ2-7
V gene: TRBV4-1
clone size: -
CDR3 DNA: TGCGCCATCCCAGGACAGGGGAAGGGCTCCTACGAGCAGTACTTC
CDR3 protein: CAIPGQGKGSYEQYF

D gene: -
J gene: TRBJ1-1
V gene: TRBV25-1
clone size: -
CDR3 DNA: TGTGCCAGCAGTGATACAGGAAGGGTTGAAGCTTTCTTT
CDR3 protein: CASSDTGRVEAFF

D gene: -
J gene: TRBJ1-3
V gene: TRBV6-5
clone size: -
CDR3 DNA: TGTGCCAGCAGTTCCCCTAGTGCGGGGAGGGGAAACACCATATATTTT
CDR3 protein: CASSSPSAGRGNTIYF

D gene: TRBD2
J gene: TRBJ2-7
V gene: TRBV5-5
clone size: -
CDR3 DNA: TGTGCCAGCACCGGGGGGACTGTTTACGAGCAGTACTTC
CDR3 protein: CASTGGTVYEQYF

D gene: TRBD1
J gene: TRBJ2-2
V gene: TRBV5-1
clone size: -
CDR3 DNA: TGCGCCAGCAGCTGGGGGTCGGGACAGATGAGCGGGGAGCTGTTTTTT
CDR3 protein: CASSWGSGQMSGELFF

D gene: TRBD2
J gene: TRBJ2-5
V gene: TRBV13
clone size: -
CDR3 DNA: TGTGCCAGCCAAAAAGGACTAGCGGGGGTTAAACAAGAGACCCAGTACTTC
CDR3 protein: CASQKGLAGVKQETQYF

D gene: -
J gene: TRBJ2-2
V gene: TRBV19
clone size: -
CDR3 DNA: TGTGCCAGTAGTTCCAGGCGAAACACCGGGGAGCTGTTTTTT
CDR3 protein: CASSSRRNTGELFF

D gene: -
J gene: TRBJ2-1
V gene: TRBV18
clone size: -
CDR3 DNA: TGTGCCAGCTCACCGCCCCTAATAGCTTCCACCGACAATGAGCAGTTCTTC
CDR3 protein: CASSPPLIASTDNEQFF

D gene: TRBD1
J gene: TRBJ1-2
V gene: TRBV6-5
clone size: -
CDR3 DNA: TGTGCCAGCAGTTACGGGACAGGTGGCTACACCTTC
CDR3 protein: CASSYGTGGYTF

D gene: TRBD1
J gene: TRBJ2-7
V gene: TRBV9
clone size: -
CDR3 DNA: TGTGCCAGCAGCGGAGAAGGGGACAGCCCGTACGAGCAGTACTTC
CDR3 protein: CASSGEGDSPYEQYF

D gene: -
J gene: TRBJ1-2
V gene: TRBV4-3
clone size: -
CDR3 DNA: TGCGCCAGCAGCCAAGACCGGGGGGTCTATGGCTACACCTTC
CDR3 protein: CASSQDRGVYGYTF

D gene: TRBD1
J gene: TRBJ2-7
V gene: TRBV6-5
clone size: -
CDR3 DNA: TGTGCCAGCAGTAGGGGACAGGGGTACTACGAGCAGTACTTC
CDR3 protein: CASSRGQGYYEQYF

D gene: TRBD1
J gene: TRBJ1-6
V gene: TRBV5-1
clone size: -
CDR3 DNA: TGCGCCAGCAGCTGGGACAGTCAAAATTCACCCCTCCACTTT
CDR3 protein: CASSWDSQNSPLHF

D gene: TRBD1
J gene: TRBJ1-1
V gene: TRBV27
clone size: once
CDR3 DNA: TGTGCCAGCAGTCGGTCCGGGACAGGGTCATATGAAGCTTTCTTT
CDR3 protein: CASSRSGTGSYEAFF

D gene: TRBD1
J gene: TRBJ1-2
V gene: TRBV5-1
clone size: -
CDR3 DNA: TGCGCCAGCAGCTTTTCTTCCGACAGGGCGATTAACTATGGCTACACCTTC
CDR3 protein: CASSFSSDRAINYGYTF

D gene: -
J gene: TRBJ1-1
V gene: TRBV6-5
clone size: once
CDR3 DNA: TGTGCCAGCACGGCCCAGGGCGGCAACACTGAAGCTTTCTTT
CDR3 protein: CASTAQGGNTEAFF

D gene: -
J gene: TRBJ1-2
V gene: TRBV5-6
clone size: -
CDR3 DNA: TGTGCCAGCAGCTTGTTTCAGACCTCTGGGCTATCGAGCTACACCTTC
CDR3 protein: CASSLFQTSGLSSYTF

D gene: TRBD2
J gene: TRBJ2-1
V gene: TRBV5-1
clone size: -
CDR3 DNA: TGCGCCAGCAGCCAGATAGCGGGGGCCCTATACAATGAGCAGTTCTTC
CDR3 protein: CASSQIAGALYNEQFF

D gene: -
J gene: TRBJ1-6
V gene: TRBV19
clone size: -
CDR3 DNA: TGTGCCAGCGGTTCACCCCTCCACTTT
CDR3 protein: CASGSPLHF

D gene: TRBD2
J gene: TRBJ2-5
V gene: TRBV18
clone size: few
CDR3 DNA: TGTGCCAGCTCACCAACCGGGACTAGCGGGGGAGAGACCCAGTACTTC
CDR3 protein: CASSPTGTSGGETQYF

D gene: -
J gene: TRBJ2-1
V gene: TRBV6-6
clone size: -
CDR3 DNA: TGTGCCAGCAGCCCAGGACTTGAGCAGTTCTTC
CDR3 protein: CASSPGLEQFF

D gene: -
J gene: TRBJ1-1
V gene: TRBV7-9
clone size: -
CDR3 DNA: TGTGCCAGCAGAAGCCAGACAGTTGAAGCTTTCTTT
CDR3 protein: CASRSQTVEAFF

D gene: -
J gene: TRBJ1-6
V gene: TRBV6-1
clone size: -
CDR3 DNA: TGTGCCAGCAGTGAGACCCAGGGATGGGGTTCACCCCTCCACTTT
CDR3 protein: CASSETQGWGSPLHF

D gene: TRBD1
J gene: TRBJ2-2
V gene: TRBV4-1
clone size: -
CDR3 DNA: TGCGCCAGCAGCCAGGACAGGGTGAACACCGGGGAGCTGTTTTTT
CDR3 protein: CASSQDRVNTGELFF

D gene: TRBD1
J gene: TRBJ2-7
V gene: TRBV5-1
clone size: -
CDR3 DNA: TGCGCCAGCAGCATGGCCGGGACAGGGGCCAACGAGCAGTACTTC
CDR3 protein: CASSMAGTGANEQYF

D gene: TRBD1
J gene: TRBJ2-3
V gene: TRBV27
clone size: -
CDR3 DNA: TGTGCCAGCAGTCCCGGGACAGGATATACGCAGTATTTT
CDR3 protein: CASSPGTGYTQYF

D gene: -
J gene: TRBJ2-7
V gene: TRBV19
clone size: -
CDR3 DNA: TGTGCCAGTAGTAGGCGACAAGACTACGAGCAGTACTTC
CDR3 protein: CASSRRQDYEQYF

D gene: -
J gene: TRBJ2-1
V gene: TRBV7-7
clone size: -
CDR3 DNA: TGTGCCAGCAGCTTATCTAGCTCCTACAATGAGCAGTTCTTC
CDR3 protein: CASSLSSSYNEQFF

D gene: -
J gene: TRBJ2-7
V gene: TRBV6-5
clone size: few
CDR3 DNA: TGTGCCAGCGGCCGGGTACTTTACGAGCAGTACTTC
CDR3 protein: CASGRVLYEQYF

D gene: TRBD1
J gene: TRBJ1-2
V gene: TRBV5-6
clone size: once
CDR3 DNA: TGTGCCAGCAGCTTGGTGACAGGGGATGGCTACACCTTC
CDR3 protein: CASSLVTGDGYTF

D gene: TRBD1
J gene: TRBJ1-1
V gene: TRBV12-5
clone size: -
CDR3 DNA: TGTGCTAGTGGTTTGGTCCAAGTAGGGACAGGGGGCACTGAAGCTTTCTTT
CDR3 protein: CASGLVQVGTGGTEAFF

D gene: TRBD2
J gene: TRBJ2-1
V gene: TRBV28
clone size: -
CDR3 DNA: TGTGCCAGCAGTCCAGCTACAGCGGGGGGGAAAAATGAGCAGTTCTTC
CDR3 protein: CASSPATAGGKNEQFF

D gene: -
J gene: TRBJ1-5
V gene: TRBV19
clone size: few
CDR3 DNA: TGTGCCAGTAGTATCATAGCGAGCAATCAGCCCCAGCATTTT
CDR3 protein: CASSIIASNQPQHF

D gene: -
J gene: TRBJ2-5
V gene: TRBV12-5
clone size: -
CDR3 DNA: TGTGCTAGTGGTTTCGACGGGGGAGAGACCCAGTACTTC
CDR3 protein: CASGFDGGETQYF

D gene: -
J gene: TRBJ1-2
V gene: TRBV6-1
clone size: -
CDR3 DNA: TGTGCCAGCAGTCTACAGACATTCGTTCGGGGCTACACCTTC
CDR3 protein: CASSLQTFVRGYTF

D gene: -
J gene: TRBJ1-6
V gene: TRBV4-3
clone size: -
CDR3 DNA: TGCGCCAGCAGCCAAGAAGGGGGAATCCGTAATTCACCCCTCCACTTT
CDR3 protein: CASSQEGGIRNSPLHF

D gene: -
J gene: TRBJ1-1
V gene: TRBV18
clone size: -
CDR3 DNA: TGTGCCAGCTCACCTCGACAGCCAGACCTCATGAACACTGAAGCTTTCTTT
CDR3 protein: CASSPRQPDLMNTEAFF

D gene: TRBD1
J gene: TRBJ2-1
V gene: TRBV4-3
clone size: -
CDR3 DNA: TGCGCCAGCAGCCAAGACCGGGACAGGGGATACAATGAGCAGTTCTTC
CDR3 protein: CASSQDRDRGYNEQFF

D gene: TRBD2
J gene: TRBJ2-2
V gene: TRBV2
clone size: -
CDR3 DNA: TGTGCCAGCAGAAGACTAGCGGGGGACACCGGGGAGCTGTTTTTT
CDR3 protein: CASRRLAGDTGELFF